These T cell receptor beta chains were read from a single sample in a study of naive and memory T cell subsets. TCRdb used MiXCR to reprocess the UMI-ligation and nested PCR reads, holding one entry per CDR3 protein. The data hold roughly 98,000 distinct CDR3 sequences, with 7% to 7.5% observed a single time. Sequenced input: central memory CD4+ T cells from blood. These receptors were obtained from a human donor in good health. CDR3s include the opening cysteine and the closing phenylalanine or tryptophan. The order of the fields is V gene, D gene, clone size, J gene, CDR3 DNA, CDR3 protein. The D gene is left open where the match is weak. A row's size may be missing; if present it is once, few, many or a size class.

TRBV12-3/TRBV12-4,TRBD1,many,TRBJ1-5,TGTGCCAGCAGTTCGACAGGGGCGAAAAATCAGCCCCAGCATTTT,CASSSTGAKNQPQHF
TRBV28,NA,many,TRBJ1-2,TGTGCCAGCAGTTTCCAGCTTGGGGGGTATGGCTACACCTTC,CASSFQLGGYGYTF
TRBV9,NA,many,TRBJ2-6,TGTGCCAGCAGCGTAGCTACCCACACTGGGGCCAACGTCCTGACTTTC,CASSVATHTGANVLTF
TRBV20-1,NA,many,TRBJ2-1,TGCAGTGCTATCTCTAGCCCCGGGAATGAGCAGTTCTTC,CSAISSPGNEQFF
TRBV3-1,NA,few,TRBJ1-3,TGTGCCAGCAGCCCAGGGCACAGGAGGTGGTCTGGAAACACCATATATTTT,CASSPGHRRWSGNTIYF
TRBV6-5,TRBD2,few,TRBJ2-1,TGTGCCAGTCGAACTAGCGGGAACTACAATGAGCAGTTCTTC,CASRTSGNYNEQFF
TRBV29-1,TRBD2,many,TRBJ2-1,TGCAGCGTTGTCGGGAGGGTTGAGCAGTTCTTC,CSVVGRVEQFF
TRBV18,TRBD2,many,TRBJ2-2,TGTGCCAGCTCACCCACACTGCGGGGGGCAAGGACCGGGGAGCTGTTTTTT,CASSPTLRGARTGELFF
TRBV28,NA,many,TRBJ1-2,TGTGCCAGCGGACTGACCGTAAACTATGGCTACACCTTC,CASGLTVNYGYTF
TRBV7-8,NA,many,TRBJ1-1,TGTGCCAGCAGCTTAGTTGGCGGCCCTGAAGCTTTCTTT,CASSLVGGPEAFF
TRBV6-5,TRBD1,few,TRBJ2-1,TGTGCCAGCAGTTACCGGGACAGCCACAATGAGCAGTTCTTC,CASSYRDSHNEQFF
TRBV18,TRBD1,many,TRBJ1-1,TGTGCCAGCTCACCACACGACAGGGTAACTGAAGCTTTCTTT,CASSPHDRVTEAFF
TRBV7-8,NA,many,TRBJ1-5,TGTGCCAGCAGCTTAGCGTTCGCGGAGGATCGCCAGCCCCAGCATTTT,CASSLAFAEDRQPQHF
TRBV20-1,TRBD1,few,TRBJ2-7,TGCAGTGCTGGAAGTAGACAGGGGCTGTACGAGCAGTACTTC,CSAGSRQGLYEQYF
TRBV5-1,NA,NA,TRBJ2-3,TGCGCCAGCAGCTCCACCGGGACTGACACAGATACGCAGTATTTT,CASSSTGTDTDTQYF
TRBV12-3/TRBV12-4,TRBD1,many,TRBJ1-2,TGTGCCAGCAGAATATCCGGGACAGGGGGTAACTATGGCTACACCTTC,CASRISGTGGNYGYTF
TRBV4-2,TRBD1,many,TRBJ1-4,TGTGCCAGCAAAATCCAGGGACAGGGGACGGAAAAACTGTTTTTT,CASKIQGQGTEKLFF
TRBV28,TRBD1,NA,TRBJ2-4,TGTGCCAGCAGCCTCGGGACAGAAAACATTCAGTACTTC,CASSLGTENIQYF
TRBV29-1,TRBD1,NA,TRBJ2-5,TGCAGCGTCTATGCGGGACAGGGTGGAAAGACCCAGTACTTC,CSVYAGQGGKTQYF
TRBV5-6,TRBD1,many,TRBJ1-2,TGTGCCAGCAGCTTTTCCGACAGGGGGTACGGCTACACCTTC,CASSFSDRGYGYTF
TRBV5-1,TRBD1,NA,TRBJ1-2,TGCGCCAGCAGCCAAGACCCGGGACAGGGTCTATTGGGCTACACCTTC,CASSQDPGQGLLGYTF
TRBV20-1,TRBD1,few,TRBJ1-1,TGCAGTGCTGGGGACAGGATCTCTGAAGCTTTCTTT,CSAGDRISEAFF
TRBV11-1,TRBD1,many,TRBJ2-7,TGTGCCAGCAGCTTAACAGGGGTTATCGGCGAGCAGTACTTC,CASSLTGVIGEQYF
TRBV29-1,TRBD2,NA,TRBJ2-2,TGCAGCGCCGGGGGGGGGTCGGCCACCGGGGAGCTGTTTTTT,CSAGGGSATGELFF
TRBV7-2,TRBD1,many,TRBJ2-7,TGTGCCAGCAGGGGGCAGGGGGCCGCCTACGAGCAGTACTTC,CASRGQGAAYEQYF
TRBV27,NA,NA,TRBJ2-1,TGTGCCAGCAGTTTAGGGACTGGTCCCTACAATGAGCAGTTCTTC,CASSLGTGPYNEQFF
TRBV29-1,NA,many,TRBJ2-2,TGCAGCGTTGAGCTGGGACGGGAACCCACCGGGGAGCTGTTTTTT,CSVELGREPTGELFF
TRBV5-6,NA,few,TRBJ2-1,TGTGCCAGCAGCTTGGGGGCGCATACTAGTTATGAGCAGTTCTTC,CASSLGAHTSYEQFF
TRBV7-9,NA,NA,TRBJ2-2,TGTGCCAGCAGCCGACCGGGGGTCGCCCGGGAGCTGTTTTTT,CASSRPGVARELFF
TRBV7-6,NA,few,TRBJ2-2,TGTGCCAGCAGCTTCCAACAGGGACGTTGGACCGGGGAGCTGTTTTTT,CASSFQQGRWTGELFF
TRBV4-2,TRBD2,few,TRBJ2-7,TGTGCCAGCAGCCAAGAAAAAGGGACTAGCGGGGCCTCCTACGAGCAGTACTTC,CASSQEKGTSGASYEQYF
TRBV6-2/TRBV6-3,NA,many,TRBJ1-1,TGTGCCAGCACCAAACTGGGGGCCAACACTGAAGCTTTCTTT,CASTKLGANTEAFF
TRBV7-2,NA,many,TRBJ2-7,TGTGCCAGCAGCTTAGATAACGGCTACGAGCAGTACTTC,CASSLDNGYEQYF
TRBV10-3,NA,many,TRBJ2-3,TGTGCCATCAGTGGACAGGGAGGATCCACAGATACGCAGTATTTT,CAISGQGGSTDTQYF
TRBV3-1,NA,many,TRBJ2-3,TGTGCCAGCAGCCAAAGGGCGGGTGCGCAGTATTTT,CASSQRAGAQYF
TRBV30,TRBD1,NA,TRBJ1-1,TGTGCCTGGAGTGGGGGACAGGGAGTAATTAGAGGTACTGAAGCTTTCTTT,CAWSGGQGVIRGTEAFF
TRBV12-3/TRBV12-4,TRBD1,NA,TRBJ2-1,TGTGCCAGCAGTCCCCCTACAGGGGGCGCGGGTAATGAGCAGTTCTTC,CASSPPTGGAGNEQFF
TRBV6-2/TRBV6-3,TRBD1,NA,TRBJ2-7,TGTGCCAGCCTAACGACAGGGGGTCCCTTCTACGAGCAGTACTTC,CASLTTGGPFYEQYF
TRBV25-1,NA,many,TRBJ1-1,TGTGCCAGCAGCCTGACCCGACGCACGGAAGCTTTCTTT,CASSLTRRTEAFF
TRBV3-1,NA,few,TRBJ1-4,TGTGCCAGCAGCCAACCCGCAACTAATGAAAAACTGTTTTTT,CASSQPATNEKLFF
TRBV11-1,TRBD2,NA,TRBJ2-3,TGTGCCAGCAGCTTAGCTCTAGCGGATGGAGATACGAAGTATTTT,CASSLALADGDTKYF
TRBV2,NA,NA,TRBJ2-5,TGTGCCAGCGGCAGTTTTGTGGAGACCCAGTACTTC,CASGSFVETQYF
TRBV28,NA,many,TRBJ1-5,TGTGCCAGCAGCCCATGGGGGGAGGGAAGCAATCAGCCCCAGCATTTT,CASSPWGEGSNQPQHF